The next 19 T cell receptor beta chains were all read from a single sample in a study of blood T cells in healthy people across ages. PCR was performed a second time for 7 to 11 cycles using a sample-barcoded 5' primer and a J-beta primer mix. One entry per CDR3 protein results from TCRdb running MiXCR on the 5' RACE reads. The table has 600,000 to 1,000,000 distinct CDR3 sequences, around a quarter seen once; the top ten hold 3% to 4%. A further study also used this sample, focusing on T cells of mothers and their children.

The sample consisted of blood. The receptors were gathered from a boy younger than 18 in good health.

The chain couples TRBV28 to TRBJ2-1, with D possibly TRBD1 on 7 matching bases. The V gene's germline CDR1 is MDHEN and CDR2 SYDVKM. This CDR3 is built from 14 residues. Trimming left V 8 bases short and J 3 bases short, with 14 bases between. The chain's CDR3 is CASPRGAHYNEQFF. The CDR3 nucleotides read TGTGCCAGCCCCAGGGGGGCCCACTACAATGAGCAGTTCTTC.

In this sample, this clonotype turned up a few times. The chain links TRBV4-3 to TRBJ2-3; 7 positions agree with TRBD2. The J segment lost 3 bases and the V segment lost 0 bases, leaving 9 bases of the junction unmatched. Germline loops: CDR1 LGHNA, CDR2 YSLEER. The length of the CDR3 is 17 residues. The CDR3 protein is CASSQEYAGRGTDTQYF. CDR3 nucleotides: TGCGCCAGCAGCCAAGAATACGCGGGGAGGGGAACAGATACGCAGTATTTT.

This clonotype has only a few counts. The chain is built from TRBV27 and TRBJ2-7; tentatively, D is TRBD1 or TRBD2 (5 bases each). This CDR3 has 13 residues. Per germline, CDR1 MNHEY and CDR2 SMNVEV (reference sequence). V lost 3 bases and J lost 6, with 12 bases in between. CDR3 sequence (DNA): TGTGCCAGCAGTTTCCAGGGAGCTGGCGAGCAGTACTTC. Its protein product is CASSFQGAGEQYF.

Only a few counts were recorded for this clonotype. The CDR3 DNA sequence: TGCAGCGTTGGTGGACGGACCGGGGAGCTGTTTTTT. Translating gives CSVGGRTGELFF. The chain uses TRBV29-1 and TRBJ2-2; D not resolved. Germline V CDR1 and CDR2: SQVTM, ANQGSEA. This CDR3 is 12 amino acids long. The germline V and J ends were trimmed by 4 bases and 5 bases, with 8 bases remaining between them.

The rearrangement uses TRBV7-6 and TRBJ2-5, with 10 bases identical to TRBD1. The J call may be incorrect, as the DNA end agrees better with TRBJ2-1. The CDR3 loop spans 15 amino acids. From germline, CDR1 is SGHVS and CDR2 FNYEAQ. Written as DNA, the CDR3 is TGTGCCAGCAGCCCAGGACAGGGGGTTTCATATGAGCAGTTCTTC. Translation gives CASSPGQGVSYEQFF.

CDR3 amino acids: CASSQDTVTWRDQFF. In DNA form, the CDR3 reads TGCGCCAGCAGCCAAGATACGGTAACTTGGCGGGATCAGTTCTTC. V gene TRBV4-1 combines with J gene TRBJ2-1, with D tentatively TRBD2 (6 bases). Germline V gives CDR1 MGHRA, CDR2 YSYEKL. V was trimmed by 0 bases and J by 13 bases, leaving 19 bases between them. This CDR3 is 15 amino acids long.

V and J are TRBV7-3 and TRBJ2-2, with 9 bases fitting TRBD1. The CDR3 is 15 residues long. Unmatched junction bases numbered 2, after V lost 3 bases and J lost 3 bases. Germline lookup yields CDR1 SGHTA and CDR2 FQGTGA. The CDR3 sequence: CASSLGDRDTGELFF. CDR3 DNA: TGTGCCAGCAGCTTGGGGGACAGGGACACCGGGGAGCTGTTTTTT.

In nucleotides, the CDR3 is TGTGCCAGCAGTTACGTTACTTCCGGGGAGCTGTTTTTT. This encodes CASSYVTSGELFF. This sequence joins TRBV6-6 and TRBJ2-2; D is ambiguous. V shed 2 bases and J shed 6 bases, with 7 bases lying between them. This CDR3 region has 13 residues. Looked up from germline, CDR1 is MNHNY and CDR2 is SVGAGI (reference sequence).

This clonotype was detected only a few times. The CDR3 spells CASSPSRGVLGDEQFF. CDR3 nucleotide sequence: TGTGCCAGCAGCCCCTCCCGCGGCGTCCTCGGGGATGAGCAGTTCTTC. The V and J genes are TRBV4-2 and TRBJ2-1; D might be TRBD2 (5 bases). This CDR3 has 16 amino acids. Germline loops: CDR1 LGHNA, CDR2 YNFKEQ. Between the trimmed V and J ends, which lost 4 bases and 8 bases, there was a span of 21 bases.

The V and J genes are TRBV3-1 and TRBJ2-5; D call uncertain. The V end was cut by 0 bases, the J end by 1 base, with 6 bases between. The CDR3 contains 14 residues. Per germline, CDR1 LGHDT and CDR2 YNNKEL (reference sequence). The CDR3 region has the DNA TGTGCCAGCAGCCAAGATCCCAGCCAAGAGACCCAGTACTTC. It yields the protein CASSQDPSQETQYF.

CDR3 amino acids: CASSILGAGNTEAFF. The DNA for the CDR3 is TGTGCCAGTAGTATCCTGGGGGCTGGGAACACTGAAGCTTTCTTT. The gene calls are TRBV19 and TRBJ1-1; weak D call: TRBD1 (6 bases). V lost 3 bases and J 1 base, leaving 12 bases between the germline ends. This CDR3 has 15 amino acids. CDR1 and CDR2 from the germline V gene are LNHDA and SQIVND (reference sequence).

The gene calls are TRBV29-1 and TRBJ2-1, with a possible D match to TRBD2 (6 bases). Looked up from germline, CDR1 is SQVTM and CDR2 is ANQGSEA. The ends were cut back, 4 bases at V and 0 bases at J, with 13 bases in the middle. The CDR3 totals 15 residues. CDR3 protein: CSVGRDVSSYNEQFF. CDR3 sequence (DNA): TGCAGCGTTGGGCGGGACGTCAGCTCCTACAATGAGCAGTTCTTC.

The chain joins TRBV5-1 to TRBJ1-2, with D possibly TRBD1 on 5 matching bases. Germline loops: CDR1 SGHRS, CDR2 YFSETQ. Trimming took off 0 bases at V and 4 bases at J, with 13 bases between the two ends. The CDR3 contains 15 residues. CDR3 in DNA: TGCGCCAGCAGCTTGGGGGACCCTATGCGCTATGGCTACACCTTC. It translates to CASSLGDPMRYGYTF.

This clonotype has a handful of counts. The chain recombines TRBV10-3 with TRBJ2-1, with 8 bases that match TRBD2. CDR1 ENHRY and CDR2 SYGVKD come from the germline V gene. The J segment lost 2 bases and the V segment lost 7 bases, leaving 10 bases of the junction unmatched. The CDR3 has 16 residues. The CDR3: CAIKAGVGGPYNEQFF. DNA of the CDR3: TGTGCCATCAAAGCGGGAGTCGGGGGGCCCTACAATGAGCAGTTCTTC.

The table lists this clonotype with a count of one. The chain uses TRBV25-1 and TRBJ2-1; 8 bases match TRBD1. The J call may be faulty, since TRBJ2-7 better matches the DNA end. CDR3 length: 13 amino acids. CDR1 is MGHDK, CDR2 SYGVNS, per germline. Here the CDR3 reads CATERQGNYEQYF. CDR3 in DNA: TGTGCCACCGAAAGACAGGGGAACTACGAGCAGTACTTC.

The V gene is TRBV25-1, the J gene TRBJ2-5; no clear D gene. The DNA end is a closer match to TRBJ2-1, so the J assignment may be wrong. Germline lookup yields CDR1 MGHDK and CDR2 SYGVNS. The CDR3 consists of 12 residues. The CDR3 here is CASSEYQSEQFF. CDR3 nucleotide sequence: TGTGCCAGCAGTGAATACCAAAGCGAGCAGTTCTTC.

The chain links TRBV6-2 or TRBV6-3 to TRBJ2-5, with TRBD2 matching 11 bases. CDR3 length: 18 amino acids. Germline V gives CDR1 MNHEY, CDR2 SVGEGT. V lost 0 bases and J lost 2; bases outside the gene matches: 8. The chain's CDR3 is CASSYSRPRLAGQETQYF. In nucleotides, the CDR3 is TGTGCCAGCAGTTACTCCAGACCTCGACTAGCGGGACAAGAGACCCAGTACTTC.

As DNA, the CDR3 is TGTGCCAGCGGCCCAGCACCGGGTTTAACCTATAATTCACCCCTCCACTTT. It yields the protein CASGPAPGLTYNSPLHF. V usage is TRBV7-8 and J usage is TRBJ1-6; D unclear. The CDR3 runs 17 residues. Trimming stripped 8 bases from V and 2 bases from J, with 19 bases between. Germline V lookup: CDR1 SGHVS, CDR2 FQNEAQ.

J is TRBJ2-2 and V is TRBV25-1, with D unclear. CDR3 length: 16 amino acids. V lost 0 bases, J lost 3 bases, and 11 bases lay in between. CDR1 is MGHDK and CDR2 is SYGVNS in the germline V gene. The CDR3 nucleotides read TGTGCCAGCAGTGAATATGGGCGGTGGGACACCGGGGAGCTGTTTTTT. Translated: CASSEYGRWDTGELFF.